The 16 T cell receptor beta chains given below trace back to one sample, sequenced in a study of blood T cell repertoires in COVID-19. This table comes from immunoSEQ multiplex PCR, and its TCRdb copy is limited to in-frame clones, with some not included. Among under 250,000 clones listed, 82% were seen once. Sequencing input: PBMCs or T cells enriched from blood (not recorded which). The receptors shown here come from a woman in her sixties who had recovered from COVID-19.

This sequence joins TRBV18 and TRBJ2-1; D might be TRBD1 (5 bases). The CDR3 length is 18 residues. From germline, CDR1 is KGHSH and CDR2 LQKENI. V was shortened by 0 bases and J by 4 bases, with 19 bases between the two germline ends. CDR3 loop: CASSPPVEPGRIYNEQFF. CDR3 sequence (DNA): TGTGCCAGCTCACCACCGGTGGAGCCAGGGCGGATATACAATGAGCAGTTCTTC.

V is TRBV19 and J is TRBJ1-3, with 9 positions matching TRBD1. CDR1 LNHDA and CDR2 SQIVND come from the germline V gene (reference sequence). This CDR3 region has 14 residues. V trimming: 8 bases; J trimming: 0 bases; junction bases outside the gene matches: 2. The CDR3 nucleotides are TGTGCCAGTTGGGACAGGGACTCTGGAAACACCATATATTTT. Its protein is CASWDRDSGNTIYF.

V is TRBV3-1 (or the pseudogene TRBV3-2) and J is TRBJ2-3; D remains unclear. Trimming stripped 3 bases from V and 0 bases from J, with 10 bases between. The CDR3 has 15 residues. Germline values: CDR1 LGHDT, CDR2 YNNKEL (reference sequence). CDR3 in amino acids: CASSQFEASTDTQYF. The CDR3 nucleotides read TGTGCCAGCAGCCAGTTCGAAGCTAGCACAGATACGCAGTATTTT.

The J gene is TRBJ1-2, the V gene TRBV5-1; 8 positions match TRBD1. Germline CDR1 is SGHRS and CDR2 is YFSETQ. This CDR3 contains 18 residues. The J segment lost 4 bases and the V segment lost 0 bases, leaving 14 bases of the junction unmatched. The CDR3 bases are TGCGCCAGCAGCTTGGCCCCCCTTCAGAGACAGGGGTCCTATGGCTACACCTTC. Protein: CASSLAPLQRQGSYGYTF.

This rearrangement joins TRBV10-3 to TRBJ1-1, with a tentative D call TRBD1 (6 bases). Trimming took 0 bases from V and 4 from J, leaving 21 bases between them. Germline V gene data show CDR1 as ENHRY and CDR2 as SYGVKD. The CDR3 is 18 residues long. CDR3 sequence: CAISESEVLGGGGTEAFF. CDR3 nucleotides: TGTGCCATCAGTGAGTCGGAGGTGCTCGGCGGGGGCGGCACTGAAGCTTTCTTT.

A word on this clone: One junction end does not reproduce the germline sequence, and a read error may be involved. The rearrangement joins TRBV19 to TRBJ1-1, with 7 bases lining up with TRBD1. CDR1 LNHDA and CDR2 SQIVND come from the germline V gene (reference sequence). The CDR3 totals 15 residues. The CDR3 sequence: CASSMSQTGNQHVGF. The CDR3 DNA reads TGTGCCAGTAGTATGTCCCAGACAGGGAATCAACACGTAGGTTTT.

The rearrangement links TRBV27 to TRBJ1-2, with 10 bases fitting TRBD1. There are 14 residues in the CDR3. The germline CDR1 and CDR2 sequences are MNHEY and SMNVEV (reference sequence). V trimming: 3 bases; J trimming: 7 bases; junction bases outside the gene matches: 5. CDR3 amino acids: CASSLGTGVGGYTF. The CDR3, as DNA: TGTGCCAGCAGTTTGGGGACAGGGGTGGGTGGCTACACCTTC.

This clone was seen just once. V gene TRBV6-5 combines with J gene TRBJ1-1, with a possible D match to TRBD1 (5 bases). Germline CDR1 reads MNHEY; CDR2 reads SVGAGI. Between the trimmed V and J ends, which lost 6 bases and 0 bases, there was a span of 14 bases. The CDR3 is 15 residues long. The CDR3 nucleotides are TGTGCCAGCAGGGTAGAAGCGGGACTGAACACTGAAGCTTTCTTT. It codes for CASRVEAGLNTEAFF.

This clone was seen only once. The gene calls are TRBV28 and TRBJ2-5, with 12 bases that match TRBD2. V trimming: 3 bases; J trimming: 1 base; junction bases outside the gene matches: 12. The CDR3 is made up of 19 amino acids. Germline V gene lookup returns CDR1 MDHEN and CDR2 SYDVKM. Written as DNA, the CDR3 is TGTGCCAGCAGTTTTGTGGCACTTCGGACTAGCGGGGCCCAAGAGACCCAGTACTTC. Protein sequence: CASSFVALRTSGAQETQYF.

The J gene is TRBJ2-3, the V gene TRBV5-1; D is perhaps TRBD1 (6 bases). Germline CDR1 is SGHRS and CDR2 is YFSETQ. The CDR3 sequence is 14 residues long. The germline V and J ends were trimmed by 0 bases and 5 bases, with 10 bases remaining between them. This chain's CDR3 is CASSLEGEIDTQYF. Written as DNA, the CDR3 is TGCGCCAGCAGCTTGGAGGGGGAAATAGATACGCAGTATTTT.

This chain connects TRBV5-1 to TRBJ1-5, with D uncertain. This CDR3 has 14 amino acids. CDR1 and CDR2 (germline): SGHRS, YFSETQ. V was pared by 0 bases and J by 7 bases, with 11 bases between. The DNA of the CDR3 is TGCGCCAGCAGCTTGGATGGATCGGAGCAGCCCCAGCATTTT. This encodes CASSLDGSEQPQHF.

V is TRBV2 and J is TRBJ1-1; possibly TRBD1 for D (6 bases). Trimming removed 6 bases at V and 0 bases at J, with 11 bases between. The germline V gene has CDR1 SNHLY and CDR2 FYNNEI. The CDR3 totals 14 residues. The CDR3 protein is CASSPTGLNTEAFF. CDR3 DNA: TGTGCCAGCAGCCCGACAGGATTGAACACTGAAGCTTTCTTT.

The rearrangement links TRBV5-1 to TRBJ2-3, with 11 bases lining up with TRBD2. The J segment lost 5 bases and the V segment lost 0 bases, leaving 5 bases of the junction unmatched. CDR3 length: 16 residues. Germline V lookup: CDR1 SGHRS, CDR2 YFSETQ. The CDR3 protein is CASSLGLAGGRDTQYF. The DNA of the CDR3 is TGCGCCAGCAGCTTGGGGCTAGCGGGAGGAAGAGATACGCAGTATTTT.

The chain joins TRBV19 to TRBJ1-3; D remains unclear. From germline, CDR1 is LNHDA and CDR2 SQIVND (reference sequence). Trimming took 6 bases from V and 0 from J, leaving 15 bases between them. This CDR3 is built from 16 residues. CDR3 nucleotide sequence: TGTGCCAGTAGAAGAGGGAACGGCATCTCTGGAAACACCATATATTTT. It specifies CASRRGNGISGNTIYF.

DNA of the CDR3: TGTGCCAGCACTCCTTCGACTAGCGGGGACTACGAGCAGTACTTC. It translates to CASTPSTSGDYEQYF. This chain links TRBV6-5 with TRBJ2-7, with 11 bases fitting TRBD2. Per germline, CDR1 MNHEY and CDR2 SVGAGI. The CDR3 consists of 15 residues. V was pared by 7 bases and J by 3 bases, with 8 bases of the junction left unmatched.

This chain connects TRBV18 to TRBJ2-7; 10 bases fit TRBD1. CDR1 and CDR2 (germline): KGHSH, LQKENI. This CDR3 is 15 amino acids long. The J segment lost 4 bases and the V segment lost 1 base, leaving 4 bases of the junction unmatched. Here the CDR3 reads CASSPQGTGAYEQYF. The CDR3 DNA reads TGTGCCAGCTCACCACAAGGGACAGGGGCGTACGAGCAGTACTTC.